The next 7 T cell receptor beta chains were all read from a single sample in a study of cytomegalovirus exposure and HLA in healthy donors. Measured with immunoSEQ multiplex PCR; TCRdb has only the in-frame clones, and not every one. The table includes approximately 270,000 clones, 70% to 90% detected once. The sample was PBMCs. The source of these receptors is a woman under 30 in good health and CMV-seronegative.

The rearrangement uses TRBV7-2 and TRBJ1-3, with a weak D call TRBD1 (6 bases). With 2 bases removed from V and 0 bases from J, the gap between germline ends came to 14 bases. The CDR3 length is 17 residues. Looked up from germline, CDR1 is SGHTA and CDR2 is FQGNSA. Here the CDR3 reads CASSLTTGFFSGNTIYF. The CDR3 nucleotides are TGTGCCAGCAGCTTAACTACAGGGTTTTTCTCTGGAAACACCATATATTTT.

This chain joins TRBV27 and TRBJ1-2; 11 positions agree with TRBD1. This CDR3 is built from 13 residues. V trimming: 5 bases; J trimming: 7 bases; junction bases outside the gene matches: 3. The germline V gene has CDR1 MNHEY and CDR2 SMNVEV (reference sequence). CDR3 amino acids: CASSPDRGLGYTF. The CDR3 DNA reads as TGTGCCAGCAGTCCGGACAGGGGGCTTGGCTACACCTTC.

This clone is a singleton in its sample. The chain carries TRBV5-4 and TRBJ1-1, with TRBD1 as a possible D gene (5 bases). The V gene's germline CDR1 is SGHNT and CDR2 YYREEE (reference sequence). V lost 5 bases and J lost 6, with 14 bases in between. This CDR3 comprises 13 residues. The CDR3 region has the DNA TGTGCCAGCAGATTCCAGGGAAGGCCTGAAGCTTTCTTT. It translates to CASRFQGRPEAFF.

The chain is built from TRBV4-1 and TRBJ2-7, with TRBD2 matching 8 bases. From germline, CDR1 is MGHRA and CDR2 YSYEKL. Unmatched junction bases numbered 10, after V lost 4 bases and J lost 2 bases. The CDR3 consists of 16 residues. The CDR3 DNA is TGCGCCAGCAGCCGGGGGGAGACTAGCGTAACCTACGAGCAGTACTTC. Encoded protein: CASSRGETSVTYEQYF.

The rearrangement joins TRBV30 to TRBJ1-1; D possibly corresponds to TRBD1 (6 bases). The CDR3 is made up of 14 amino acids. The germline gives CDR1 GTSNPN, CDR2 SVGIG (reference sequence). V gave up 4 bases and J gave up 2 bases, with 14 bases separating them. The CDR3 DNA reads as TGTGCCTGGAACCTATGGGGGGGCAACACTGAAGCTTTCTTT. Its translation: CAWNLWGGNTEAFF.

On this clone: Because the CDR3's place on the DNA is in doubt, the DNA is left out and the CDR3 is given as listed by TCRdb. This rearrangement joins TRBV6-6 to TRBJ2-7; the table gives TRBD1 as D, unverified against the DNA. The CDR3 totals 13 residues, both ends included. Germline V gene sequence: CDR1 MNHNY, CDR2 SVGAGI (reference sequence). The CDR3 spells CASSHSVGPGAVF.

The CDR3 DNA reads TGCGCCAGCAGCCAAGCAACCTCCCAGGGGCGCCCCTACGAGCAGTACTTC. It specifies CASSQATSQGRPYEQYF. This chain connects TRBV4-1 to TRBJ2-7; the D gene is possibly TRBD1 (6 bases). V gave up 1 base and J gave up 2 bases, with 18 bases separating them. Germline V gene data show CDR1 as MGHRA and CDR2 as YSYEKL. This CDR3 region has 17 residues.